The T cell receptor (beta chain) described here comes from a study of cytomegalovirus exposure and HLA in healthy donors. Study observations and caveats: Equally common other TCR beta chains were less clonally expanded than HLA-associated ones, a later analysis found. Researchers reported in a later analysis that a missense DCLRE1C variant was tied to TCR beta V- and J-gene trimming. The authors judged a highly shared variant cluster likely a sequencing artifact.

Notes on this clone: Antigen unknown.

Trimming pared 3 bases from V and 1 base from J, leaving 8 bases between. This CDR3 region has 14 residues. Germline V gene sequence: CDR1 KGHSH, CDR2 LQKENI. The PCR employed 60 Vbeta primers together with 13 Jbeta primers. Measured with immunoSEQ multiplex PCR; TCRdb has only the in-frame clones, and not every one. The sample shows 180,000 or so clones, almost 80% of them seen only once. V and J are TRBV18 and TRBJ2-3; perhaps TRBD2 as D (6 bases). The sequence came from a middle-aged man in good health and CMV-seropositive. The sequencing sample was made of PBMCs. Here the CDR3 DNA reads TGTGCCAGCTCACCCGTAGCGGGCACAGATACGCAGTATTTT. The encoded protein is CASSPVAGTDTQYF.